Listed below are T cell receptor beta chains from one sample, sequenced in a study of cytomegalovirus exposure and HLA in healthy donors. Generated by immunoSEQ multiplex PCR, the TCRdb table keeps only in-frame clones and is missing some. The repertoire table contains approximately 38,000 clones. Material for sequencing was PBMCs. These receptor sequences come from a man aged 25 to 40 in good health and CMV-seronegative. CDR3s include the opening cysteine and the closing phenylalanine or tryptophan. Each record gives: J gene, D gene, V gene, CDR3 protein, CDR3 DNA. The D gene is left open where the match is weak.

>TRBJ1-1|TRBD1|TRBV4-1
CASSHGTDFTEAFF
TGCGCCAGCAGCCACGGGACAGATTTCACTGAAGCTTTCTTT
>TRBJ2-7|TRBD1|TRBV5-6
CASSLATGTGPYEQYF
TGTGCCAGCAGCTTAGCGACCGGGACAGGACCCTACGAGCAGTACTTC
>TRBJ2-3|-|TRBV4-3
CASSQEPPTSGPGTDTQYF
TGCGCCAGCAGCCAAGAGCCCCCGACTTCAGGGCCGGGCACAGATACGCAGTATTTT
>TRBJ1-6|TRBD1|TRBV6-5
CASSYVGGAESPLHF
TGTGCCAGCAGTTACGTAGGGGGCGCCGAATCACCCCTCCACTTT
>TRBJ1-2|TRBD1|TRBV4-3
CASRPGQGVYGYTF
TGCGCCAGCAGGCCAGGGCAGGGGGTCTATGGCTACACCTTC
>TRBJ1-2|-|TRBV4-2
CASSQEVPDRHYGYTF
TGTGCCAGCAGCCAAGAGGTTCCGGACAGACACTATGGCTACACCTTC
>TRBJ1-1|-|TRBV6-5
CASTPPSGLNTEAFF
TGTGCCAGCACTCCACCCTCAGGGCTGAACACTGAAGCTTTCTTT
>TRBJ1-4|-|TRBV5-3
CARPSIPGPNEKLFF
TGTGCCAGACCCTCTATTCCGGGTCCTAATGAAAAACTGTTTTTT
>TRBJ2-7|-|TRBV7-9
CASSLSGQLLENEQYF
TGTGCCAGCAGCTTAAGTGGGCAGTTGCTCGAAAACGAGCAGTACTTC
>TRBJ2-7|-|TRBV6-1
CASSEAGQRRQYF
TGTGCCAGCAGTGAAGCAGGCCAGCGCCGTCAGTACTTC
>TRBJ1-2|-|TRBV18
CASSLNYGYTF
TGTGCCAGCTCACTAAACTATGGCTACACCTTC
>TRBJ1-2|TRBD1|TRBV27
CASSPRTGRSGYTF
TGTGCCAGCAGTCCAAGGACAGGGCGAAGTGGCTACACCTTC
>TRBJ1-2|-|TRBV5-1
CASSPTGSRHGYTF
TGCGCCAGCAGCCCTACCGGGTCGCGGCATGGCTACACCTTC
>TRBJ2-7|TRBD1|TRBV6-1
CASSNPGQYPYEQYF
TGTGCCAGCAGTAATCCGGGACAGTACCCCTACGAGCAGTACTTC
>TRBJ2-3|-|TRBV29-1
CSGAFTDKQYF
TGCAGCGGAGCTTTCACAGATAAGCAGTATTTT
>TRBJ1-1|-|TRBV5-6
CASSLSGRLEGNTEAFF
TGTGCCAGCAGCTTGAGCGGCCGGCTCGAGGGAAACACTGAAGCTTTCTTT
>TRBJ1-5|TRBD1|TRBV10-3
CAISELDRGNQPQHF
TGTGCCATCAGTGAGCTCGACAGGGGGAATCAGCCCCAGCATTTT
>TRBJ1-1|TRBD1|TRBV4-1
CASSQSSPSTGGKTEDFF
TGCGCCAGCAGCCAATCCTCTCCTTCAACAGGGGGAAAAACTGAAGATTTCTTT
>TRBJ2-3|TRBD1|TRBV5-4
CASSIGTGGFTQYF
TGTGCCAGCAGCATCGGGACAGGGGGCTTTACGCAGTATTTT
>TRBJ2-3|-|TRBV7-9
CASSLTGGRSTDTQYF
TGTGCCAGCAGCTTGACGGGGGGCCGAAGCACAGATACGCAGTATTTT
>TRBJ1-1|-|TRBV7-6
CASSLRRGLTEAFF
TGTGCCAGCAGCTTACGAAGGGGTCTCACTGAAGCTTTCTTT
>TRBJ2-5|TRBD1|TRBV7-9
CASSSGQAQETQYF
TGTGCCAGCAGCTCGGGACAGGCCCAAGAGACCCAGTACTTC
>TRBJ1-4|-|TRBV2
CASSEGDRTNEKLFF
TGTGCCAGCAGTGAAGGAGACAGGACTAATGAAAAACTGTTTTTT
>TRBJ2-2|TRBD1|TRBV25-1
CASSDPGQLNTGELFF
TGTGCCAGCAGTGACCCGGGACAGCTAAACACCGGGGAGCTGTTTTTT
>TRBJ2-1|TRBD1|TRBV25-1
CASSAYRDRGLYNEQFF
TGTGCCAGCAGTGCCTACCGGGACAGGGGGCTCTACAATGAGCAGTTCTTC
>TRBJ2-1|-|TRBV5-1
CASSLAPGQTNEQFF
TGCGCCAGCAGCTTGGCTCCCGGACAGACCAATGAGCAGTTCTTC
>TRBJ2-1|TRBD2|TRBV7-9
CASSPFVTSGRITEQFF
TGTGCCAGCAGCCCCTTCGTCACTAGCGGGAGGATTACTGAGCAGTTCTTC
>TRBJ1-1|-|TRBV9
CASSVAPGPGSGAFF
TGTGCCAGCAGCGTAGCTCCAGGGCCTGGTTCGGGAGCTTTCTTT
>TRBJ2-1|TRBD2|TRBV5-6
CASSLRGRSSYNEQFF
TGTGCCAGCAGCTTACGCGGGAGGAGCTCCTACAATGAGCAGTTCTTC
>TRBJ2-1|TRBD2|TRBV19
CASSIAGGGAGGEQFF
TGTGCCAGTAGTATAGCAGGCGGAGGGGCGGGAGGTGAGCAGTTCTTC
>TRBJ2-1|-|TRBV7-9
CASSKWGDLEQFF
TGTGCCAGCAGCAAATGGGGCGACCTGGAGCAGTTCTTC
>TRBJ1-4|TRBD1|TRBV5-7
CASTSLPGQANPRREKLFF
TGTGCCAGCACCTCCCTCCCGGGACAGGCAAATCCTAGGCGGGAAAAACTGTTTTTT
>TRBJ1-4|-|TRBV6-1
CASREEPATNEKLFF
TGTGCCAGCAGGGAAGAGCCGGCAACTAATGAAAAACTGTTTTTT
>TRBJ2-7|TRBD2|TRBV27
CASSPGLAVIYEQYF
TGTGCCAGCAGCCCAGGACTAGCGGTCATATACGAGCAGTACTTC
>TRBJ1-4|-|TRBV7-9
CASSLSDEKLFF
TGTGCCAGCAGCTTGTCGGATGAAAAACTGTTTTTT
>TRBJ1-2|-|TRBV5-1
CASKEQDANYGYTF
TGCGCCAGCAAAGAACAGGATGCTAACTATGGCTACACCTTC
>TRBJ2-3|TRBD2|TRBV6-1
CASRELAGDWFADTQYF
TGTGCCAGCAGGGAACTAGCGGGAGATTGGTTCGCAGATACGCAGTATTTT
>TRBJ1-1|-|TRBV30
CAWSVHLWTEAFF
TGTGCCTGGAGTGTACATCTTTGGACTGAAGCTTTCTTT
>TRBJ2-7|-|TRBV28
CASSLYEQYF
TGTGCCAGCAGCCTTTACGAGCAGTACTTC
>TRBJ2-1|TRBD1|TRBV18
CASSLGGSSYNEQFF
TGTGCCAGCTCACTAGGGGGCAGCTCCTACAATGAGCAGTTCTTC
>TRBJ2-7|-|TRBV4-1
CASSHTGGPGYEQYF
TGCGCCAGCAGCCACACCGGCGGGCCCGGTTACGAGCAGTACTTC
>TRBJ1-1|-|TRBV6-5
CASSYSWRETEAFF
TGTGCCAGCAGTTACTCGTGGAGGGAGACTGAAGCTTTCTTT